Shown below are 11 T cell receptor beta chains from a single sample sequenced in a study of blood T cell repertoires in COVID-19. TCRdb's table, derived via immunoSEQ multiplex PCR, lists solely in-frame clones and lacks some. The sample has hundreds of thousands of clones, roughly 85% seen once; the top ten hold about 1.5%. The material sequenced was peripheral blood. The source is a woman aged 25 to 39 with active or convalescent COVID-19.

V and J are TRBV18 and TRBJ1-6, with D possibly TRBD1 on 5 matching bases. CDR1 is KGHSH and CDR2 is LQKENI in the germline V gene. Trimming cost V 6 bases and J 7 bases, with 13 bases left between them. The CDR3 covers 14 residues. CDR3 amino acids: CASSQGVGNSPLHF. The CDR3 bases are TGTGCCAGCTCGCAAGGGGTAGGCAATTCACCCCTCCACTTT.

The rearrangement joins TRBV7-9 to TRBJ1-1; possible D gene TRBD1, 6 bases. CDR1 SEHNR and CDR2 FQNEAQ come from the germline V gene (reference sequence). The CDR3 contains 13 residues. Trimming removed 3 bases from V and 4 bases from J, with 9 bases in between. The CDR3 protein is CASSLRGSTEAFF. The CDR3 DNA sequence: TGTGCCAGCAGCTTGAGGGGGAGCACTGAAGCTTTCTTT.

The chain links TRBV20-1 to TRBJ2-2, with no clear D. The CDR3 is 11 residues long. Germline V gene data show CDR1 as DFQATT and CDR2 as SNEGSKA (reference sequence). Trimming took off 3 bases at V and 5 bases at J, with 4 bases between the two ends. Here the CDR3 reads CSASLTGELFF. DNA of the CDR3: TGCAGTGCTAGCCTAACCGGGGAGCTGTTTTTT.

This chain connects TRBV6-5 to TRBJ2-1; a weak D match, TRBD1 (5 bases). V dropped 0 bases and J dropped 5 bases, with 14 bases sitting between them. The CDR3 is 16 amino acids. Looked up from germline, CDR1 is MNHEY and CDR2 is SVGAGI. In DNA, the CDR3 is TGTGCCAGCAGTTACTCGCAGGGAACCTTAAACAATGAGCAGTTCTTC. It specifies CASSYSQGTLNNEQFF.

V and J are TRBV5-1 and TRBJ1-1, with D tentatively TRBD1 (6 bases). The CDR3 sequence is 16 residues long. Germline CDR1 SGHRS, CDR2 YFSETQ. V shed 5 bases and J shed 0 bases, with 17 bases lying between them. The CDR3 here is CASSTVGGHMNTEAFF. CDR3 in DNA: TGCGCCAGCAGTACCGTCGGGGGGCACATGAACACTGAAGCTTTCTTT. Complete variable domain (other parts from reference TRBV5-1 and TRBJ1-1): KAGVTQTPRYLIKTRGQQVTLSCSPISGHRSVSWYQQTPGQGLQFLFEYFSETQRNKGNFPGRFSGRQFSNSRSEMNVSTLELGDSALYLCASSTVGGHMNTEAFFGQGTRLTVV.

This chain connects TRBV15 to TRBJ2-7; D remains unclear. The V end was cut by 9 bases, the J end by 2 bases, with 14 bases between. Germline V gene data show CDR1 as LNHNV and CDR2 as YYDKDF (reference sequence). This CDR3 has 13 amino acids. The CDR3 nucleotides are TGTGCCACGCGGCAGACGCCCACCTACGAGCAGTACTTC. It translates to CATRQTPTYEQYF.

V usage is TRBV4-1 and J usage is TRBJ2-4; TRBD1 aligns across 8 bases. Germline lookup yields CDR1 MGHRA and CDR2 YSYEKL. The V and J ends lost 6 bases and 1 base, in that order; junction bases with no gene match: 8. The CDR3 runs to 16 residues. CDR3 coding DNA: TGCGCCAGCAGTCGACAGGGGCTTGGCGCCAAAAACATTCAGTACTTC. As protein: CASSRQGLGAKNIQYF.

The chain joins TRBV4-2 to TRBJ1-1, with no clear D. This CDR3 has 13 residues. With 2 bases removed from V and 4 bases from J, the gap between germline ends came to 8 bases. Germline lookup yields CDR1 LGHNA and CDR2 YNFKEQ. The CDR3 protein is CASSQSLSTEAFF. CDR3 bases: TGTGCCAGCAGCCAAAGTTTGAGCACTGAAGCTTTCTTT.

CDR3 region: CASSPTSTDTQYF. The DNA of the CDR3 is TGTGCCAGCAGCCCAACTAGCACAGATACGCAGTATTTT. V and J are TRBV7-9 and TRBJ2-3, with D hard to call. The CDR3 contains 13 residues. Deletions cut 5 bases from V and 0 bases from J, with 6 bases between. Per germline, CDR1 SEHNR and CDR2 FQNEAQ (reference sequence).

The chain recombines TRBV12-3 or TRBV12-4 with TRBJ2-7; maybe TRBD1 (6 bases). This CDR3 is built from 11 residues. With 5 bases removed from V and 6 bases from J, the gap between germline ends came to 8 bases. CDR3 bases: TGTGCCAGCAGTATCAGGGGCGAGCAGTACTTC. Residues: CASSIRGEQYF.

This clone was recorded only once. The J gene is TRBJ2-7, the V gene TRBV7-9, with 7 bases lining up with TRBD2. This CDR3 region has 16 residues. From germline, CDR1 is SEHNR and CDR2 FQNEAQ (reference sequence). Losses at the gene ends were 0 bases for V and 5 bases for J; bases not matched to a gene: 10. Written as DNA, the CDR3 is TGTGCCAGCAGCTTAGCGGCGGGGGAGTGGTTCCACGAGCAGTACTTC. Residues: CASSLAAGEWFHEQYF.